These 29 T cell receptor beta chains originate from one sample sequenced in a study of blood T cell repertoires in COVID-19. Repertoires were generated with immunoSEQ multiplex PCR, while TCRdb's copy carries only in-frame clones and drops some. This sample has around 100,000 clones; 70% to 90% occur once, and the top ten carry approximately 2.1%. Sequenced: peripheral blood. These TCRs come from a human donor in a cohort sampled during active COVID-19.

V usage is TRBV2 and J usage is TRBJ2-3; maybe TRBD1 (6 bases). CDR1 and CDR2 (germline): SNHLY, FYNNEI. The CDR3 totals 12 residues. The V and J ends lost 7 bases and 4 bases respectively, with 9 bases between them. In DNA form, the CDR3 reads TGTGCCAGCACATGGACAGCAGATACGCAGTATTTT. It specifies CASTWTADTQYF.

V is TRBV6-5 and J is TRBJ2-1, with 9 bases lining up with TRBD1. The CDR3 sequence is 13 residues long. The V segment lost 10 bases and the J segment 5 bases; nucleotides outside the gene matches: 6. Germline V gene lookup returns CDR1 MNHEY and CDR2 SVGAGI. Here the CDR3 reads CAIGQGIHNEQFF. CDR3 nucleotides: TGTGCCATCGGACAGGGGATCCACAATGAGCAGTTCTTC.

Here the CDR3 reads CASSQDPPGQGGRTQYF. The CDR3 DNA reads TGCGCCAGCAGCCAAGATCCCCCCGGACAGGGAGGACGGACCCAGTACTTC. The V call is TRBV4-1, the J call TRBJ2-5; 8 bases match TRBD1. The CDR3 runs 17 residues. CDR1 and CDR2 (germline): MGHRA, YSYEKL. Unmatched junction bases numbered 13, after V lost 0 bases and J lost 7 bases.

The chain recombines TRBV19 with TRBJ1-6; D remains unclear. The CDR3 runs to 17 residues. From germline, CDR1 is LNHDA and CDR2 SQIVND (reference sequence). V lost 0 bases, J lost 5 bases, and 14 bases lay in between. CDR3 DNA: TGTGCCAGTAGTATAGATCGGGAGATACTTGATAATTCACCCCTCCACTTT. It translates to CASSIDREILDNSPLHF. Variable domain in full (rest from reference TRBV19 and TRBJ1-6): DGGITQSPKYLFRKEGQNVTLSCEQNLNHDAMYWYRQDPGQGLRLIYYSQIVNDFQKGDIAEGYSVSREKKESFPLTVTSAQKNPTAFYLCASSIDREILDNSPLHFGNGTRLTVT.

This rearrangement joins TRBV12-2 to TRBJ1-2; the D segment call TRBD1 is taken from the table without a DNA check. TRBV12-2 is tagged as a pseudogene. The length of the CDR3 is 15 residues. CDR3 in DNA: TGTGCAAGTCGCTTCCAGGGGGCAAGGGACTATGGCTACACCTTC. It yields the protein CASRFQGARDYGYTF.

This clone turned up a few times. In nucleotides, the CDR3 is TGTGCCAGCAGCAGGGGGGACACCTACGAGCAGTACTTC. This codes for CASSRGDTYEQYF. The chain uses TRBV7-9 and TRBJ2-7; D may match TRBD1 or TRBD2 (6 bases each). The CDR3 consists of 13 residues. V lost 5 bases and J lost 2, with 10 bases in between. The germline V gene has CDR1 SEHNR and CDR2 FQNEAQ (reference sequence).

V is TRBV3-1 (or the pseudogene TRBV3-2) and J is TRBJ2-2; 14 bases are shared with TRBD2. Looked up from germline, CDR1 is LGHDT and CDR2 is YNNKEL (reference sequence). Trimming took 5 bases from V and 6 from J; bases not matched to a gene: 5. The CDR3 is 16 amino acids. CDR3 nucleotide sequence: TGTGCCAGCAGCTGGACTAGCGGGGGGATCTCCGGGGAGCTGTTTTTT. This translates into CASSWTSGGISGELFF.

The chain carries TRBV5-1 and TRBJ2-4, with D possibly matching TRBD2 (5 bases). CDR1 SGHRS and CDR2 YFSETQ come from the germline V gene. The CDR3 covers 14 residues. V was pared by 1 base and J by 5 bases, with 10 bases between. The CDR3 here is CASSLPGGQNIQYF. CDR3 bases: TGCGCCAGCAGCTTGCCCGGAGGACAAAACATTCAGTACTTC.

This chain links TRBV5-1 with TRBJ1-6; TRBD1 is a possible D gene (6 bases). Germline CDR1 reads SGHRS; CDR2 reads YFSETQ. V was cut by 4 bases and J by 5 bases, with 13 bases left in between. The CDR3 is 15 amino acids. CDR3 sequence: CASSPSGTNNSPLHF. The CDR3 coding sequence is TGCGCCAGCAGCCCCTCCGGGACAAATAATTCACCCCTCCACTTT.

The chain couples TRBV5-1 to TRBJ2-2; D may be TRBD1 (6 bases). The CDR3 contains 14 residues. Trimming left V 5 bases short and J 4 bases short, with 12 bases between. Germline assignment: CDR1 SGHRS and CDR2 YFSETQ. The CDR3 nucleotides are TGCGCCAGCAGTCCTCTAGGGGGCACCGGGGAGCTGTTTTTT. This encodes CASSPLGGTGELFF.

CDR3: CASSPTVNTEAFF. DNA of the CDR3: TGTGCCAGCTCACCCACAGTTAACACTGAAGCTTTCTTT. The chain links TRBV18 to TRBJ1-1; no reliable D call. Germline-derived CDR1 and CDR2 are KGHSH and LQKENI. V was cut by 3 bases and J by 2 bases, with 7 bases left in between. The CDR3 has 13 residues. The whole variable domain, remainder taken from reference TRBV18 and TRBJ1-1, is NAGVMQNPRHLVRRRGQEARLRCSPMKGHSHVYWYRQLPEEGLKFMVYLQKENIIDESGMPKERFSAEFPKEGPSILRIQQVVRGDSAAYFCASSPTVNTEAFFGQGTRLTVV.

This chain uses TRBV6-5 with TRBJ1-3, with TRBD1 identical over 7 bases. Germline CDR1 reads MNHEY; CDR2 reads SVGAGI. After removal of 6 bases from V and 1 base from J, the junction contained 6 bases not matched to a gene. This CDR3 contains 15 residues. The CDR3 DNA follows: TGTGCCAGCAGGGACGCGACAGGGTCTGGAAACACCATATATTTT. Protein product: CASRDATGSGNTIYF.

The genes are TRBV9 and TRBJ1-2; perhaps TRBD1 as D (6 bases). V shed 4 bases and J shed 3 bases, with 16 bases lying between them. This CDR3 region has 15 residues. Germline CDR1 and CDR2: SGDLS and YYNGEE. CDR3 DNA: TGTGCCAGCAGCCGAGGGGGGGCCTGGGACTATGGCTACACCTTC. Translating gives CASSRGGAWDYGYTF.

This clone was seen only once. The chain has TRBV30 and TRBJ2-2; D is uncertain. In germline, CDR1 is GTSNPN, CDR2 SVGIG (reference sequence). V lost 2 bases and J 6 bases, leaving 10 bases between the germline ends. This CDR3 has 13 amino acids. In nucleotides, the CDR3 is TGTGCCTGGAGTCACTTTACCGCCGGGGAGCTGTTTTTT. Its protein product is CAWSHFTAGELFF.

This clone was detected ten times or more. The chain carries TRBV4-1 and TRBJ1-1; possible D gene TRBD1, 5 bases. The V gene lost 7 bases and the J gene lost 2 bases, with 14 bases spanning the gap. The CDR3 contains 14 residues. Germline values: CDR1 MGHRA, CDR2 YSYEKL. This CDR3 is CASTLPGGNTEAFF. In DNA form, the CDR3 reads TGCGCCAGCACCCTCCCCGGGGGTAACACTGAAGCTTTCTTT.

With respect to this clone: In the same sample, other DNA sequences code for this CDR3. This chain joins TRBV3-1 (or the pseudogene TRBV3-2) and TRBJ2-2, with D unresolved. V lost 7 bases and J 4 bases, leaving 4 bases between the germline ends. The CDR3 has 11 residues. Per germline, CDR1 LGHDT and CDR2 YNNKEL (reference sequence). The CDR3 coding sequence is TGTGCCAGCACCCTCACCGGGGAGCTGTTTTTT. Translation: CASTLTGELFF.

Here the CDR3 DNA reads TGTGCCATAGGAGGTGCTTTCAATCAGCCCCAGCATTTT. Protein: CAIGGAFNQPQHF. The rearrangement links TRBV28 to TRBJ1-5; D is uncertain. V was clipped by 10 bases and J by 3 bases, with 13 bases between them. Germline lookup yields CDR1 MDHEN and CDR2 SYDVKM. The CDR3 runs to 13 residues.

Details on this clone: Other DNA sequences of this sample code for an identical CDR3. The DNA for the CDR3 is TGCGCCAGCAGCTTGGCCCAGGGTGACCAGCCCCAGCATTTT. Translated, it gives CASSLAQGDQPQHF. V is TRBV5-1 and J is TRBJ1-5, with TRBD1 as a possible D gene (5 bases). V lost 0 bases to trimming and J lost 7 bases, with 11 bases between them. CDR1 is SGHRS and CDR2 is YFSETQ in the germline V gene. The CDR3 extends over 14 amino acids.

This chain uses TRBV7-2 with TRBJ1-3, with TRBD1 as a possible D gene (6 bases). V lost 5 bases, J lost 1 base, and 9 bases lay in between. Germline-derived CDR1 and CDR2 are SGHTA and FQGNSA. There are 14 residues in the CDR3. Here the CDR3 reads CASSKGGSGNTIYF. DNA for the CDR3: TGTGCCAGCAGCAAAGGGGGTTCTGGAAACACCATATATTTT.

This clone was detected once. An end of the junction differs from the germline gene, which may be a read error. J is TRBJ2-1 and V is TRBV7-9; D possibly corresponds to TRBD1 (6 bases). Looked up from germline, CDR1 is SEHNR and CDR2 is FQNEAQ (reference sequence). The CDR3 has 11 amino acids. The CDR3 nucleotides read TGTGCCAGCCGGGATGGACAGATGAAGGTCTTC. This codes for CASRDGQMKVF.

The CDR3 sequence: CSVDGLNYGYTF. The CDR3 coding sequence is TGCAGCGTTGATGGACTGAACTATGGCTACACCTTC. The chain recombines TRBV29-1 with TRBJ1-2; D not certain. Germline V gene data show CDR1 as SQVTM and CDR2 as ANQGSEA. V was shortened by 3 bases and J by 2 bases, with 7 bases between the two germline ends. The CDR3 is made up of 12 amino acids. The full variable domain, its missing parts supplied by reference TRBV29-1 and TRBJ1-2, is SAVISQKPSRDICQRGTSLTIQCQVDSQVTMMFWYRQQPGQSLTLIATANQGSEATYESGFVIDKFPISRPNLTFSTLTVSNMSPEDSSIYLCSVDGLNYGYTFGSGTRLTVV.

This chain joins TRBV3-1 (or the pseudogene TRBV3-2) and TRBJ1-3; unclear D gene. Germline V gives CDR1 LGHDT, CDR2 YNNKEL (reference sequence). The CDR3 has 14 amino acids. V lost 2 bases, J lost 4 bases, and 9 bases lay in between. CDR3: CASSQSGGGNTIYF. CDR3 in DNA: TGTGCCAGCAGCCAAAGCGGTGGCGGAAACACCATATATTTT.

The V gene is TRBV28, the J gene TRBJ1-3, with 10 bases fitting TRBD1. After removal of 6 bases from V and 4 bases from J, the junction contained 12 bases not matched to a gene. The CDR3 is 17 residues long. Germline V gene data show CDR1 as MDHEN and CDR2 as SYDVKM. This chain's CDR3 is CASSRTWTGGSGNTIYF. The CDR3, as DNA: TGTGCCAGCAGCCGTACCTGGACAGGGGGATCGGGAAACACCATATATTTT.

This chain joins TRBV28 and TRBJ1-2; D is ambiguous. The CDR3 is made up of 13 amino acids. Germline loops: CDR1 MDHEN, CDR2 SYDVKM. V was cut by 2 bases and J by 8 bases, with 12 bases left in between. Written as DNA, the CDR3 is TGTGCCAGCAGTTTAGTCGGGGTCGGCGGCTACACCTTC. This codes for CASSLVGVGGYTF.

V gene TRBV19 combines with J gene TRBJ1-2; D may be TRBD1 (5 bases). Germline assignment: CDR1 LNHDA and CDR2 SQIVND (reference sequence). V was shortened by 3 bases and J by 12 bases, with 17 bases between the two germline ends. This CDR3 region has 13 residues. The CDR3 bases are TGTGCCAGTAGTATTCCCAGGGCTACCGCGAACACCTTC. This encodes CASSIPRATANTF.

V gene TRBV11-2 combines with J gene TRBJ2-5, with 11 positions matching TRBD2. Germline CDR1 is SGHAT and CDR2 is FQNNGV. V trimming: 5 bases; J trimming: 5 bases; junction bases outside the gene matches: 4. The length of the CDR3 is 14 residues. The CDR3 reads CASSPTSGDETQYF. DNA of the CDR3: TGTGCCAGCAGCCCGACTAGCGGGGACGAGACCCAGTACTTC.

V and J are TRBV6-5 and TRBJ2-5, with no clear D. Trimming stripped 6 bases from V and 2 bases from J, with 16 bases between. Germline CDR1 reads MNHEY; CDR2 reads SVGAGI. The CDR3 sequence is 15 residues long. CDR3 DNA: TGTGCCAGCAGCCGCGGTACCGGTACTCAAGAGACCCAGTACTTC. Translation gives CASSRGTGTQETQYF.

V is TRBV21-1 and J is TRBJ2-5; TRBD1 is the table's D call and was not checked against the DNA. TRBV21-1 is described as a pseudogene. The CDR3 has 15 amino acids. The CDR3 DNA reads as TGTGCCAGCAGCCGCGCCCGGACAGGGAGAGAGACCCAGTACTTC. This translates into CASSRARTGRETQYF.

The V call is TRBV9, the J call TRBJ1-6; a possible D gene is TRBD1 (5 bases). This CDR3 has 15 amino acids. Germline V CDR1 and CDR2: SGDLS, YYNGEE. V was cut by 5 bases and J by 6 bases, with 15 bases left in between. CDR3 nucleotides: TGTGCCAGCAGGTCCGGGACTGTTGCTAATTCACCCCTCCACTTT. Translating gives CASRSGTVANSPLHF. Together with reference TRBV9 and TRBJ1-6, the CDR3 gives the full variable domain: DSGVTQTPKHLITATGQRVTLRCSPRSGDLSVYWYQQSLDQGLQFLIQYYNGEERAKGNILERFSAQQFPDLHSELNLSSLELGDSALYFCASRSGTVANSPLHFGNGTRLTVT.